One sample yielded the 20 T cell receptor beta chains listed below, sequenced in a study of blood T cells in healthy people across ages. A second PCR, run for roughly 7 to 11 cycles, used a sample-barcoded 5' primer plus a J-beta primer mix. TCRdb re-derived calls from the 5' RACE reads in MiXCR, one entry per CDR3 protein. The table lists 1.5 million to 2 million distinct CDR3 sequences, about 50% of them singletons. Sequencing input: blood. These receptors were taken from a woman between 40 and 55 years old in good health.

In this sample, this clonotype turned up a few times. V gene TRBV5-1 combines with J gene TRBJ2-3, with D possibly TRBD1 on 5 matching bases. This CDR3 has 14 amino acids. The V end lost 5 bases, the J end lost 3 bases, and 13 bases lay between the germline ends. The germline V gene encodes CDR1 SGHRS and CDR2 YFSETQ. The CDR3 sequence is CASSEITGTDTQYF. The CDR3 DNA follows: TGCGCCAGCAGTGAAATAACAGGAACAGATACGCAGTATTTT.

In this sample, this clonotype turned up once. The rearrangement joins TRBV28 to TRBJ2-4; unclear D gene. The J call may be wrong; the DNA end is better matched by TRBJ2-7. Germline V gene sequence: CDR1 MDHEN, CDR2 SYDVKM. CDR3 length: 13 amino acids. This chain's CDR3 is CASTTPTHYEQYF. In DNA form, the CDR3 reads TGTGCCAGCACAACCCCTACTCACTACGAGCAGTACTTC.

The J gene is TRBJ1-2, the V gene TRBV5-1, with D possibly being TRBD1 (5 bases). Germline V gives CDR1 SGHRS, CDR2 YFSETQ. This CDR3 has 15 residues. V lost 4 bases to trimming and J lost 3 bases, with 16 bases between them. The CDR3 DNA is TGCGCCAGCAGCCTCACGACAGCAGGAGACTATGGCTACACCTTC. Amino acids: CASSLTTAGDYGYTF.

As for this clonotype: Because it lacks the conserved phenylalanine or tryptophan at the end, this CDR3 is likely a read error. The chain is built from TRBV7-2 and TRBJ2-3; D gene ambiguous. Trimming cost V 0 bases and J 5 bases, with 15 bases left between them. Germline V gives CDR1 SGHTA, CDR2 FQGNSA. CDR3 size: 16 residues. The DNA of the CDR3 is TGTGCCAGCAGCTTAGCGCCGGGCAGTTTGAAAGATACGCAGTATTTG. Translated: CASSLAPGSLKDTQYL.

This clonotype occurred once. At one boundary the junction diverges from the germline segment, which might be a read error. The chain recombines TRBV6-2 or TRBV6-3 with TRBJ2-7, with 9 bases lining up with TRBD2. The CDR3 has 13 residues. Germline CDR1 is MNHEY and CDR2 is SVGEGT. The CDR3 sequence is CASRASGNYERYF. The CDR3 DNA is TGTGCCAGCAGGGCTAGCGGGAATTACGAGCGGTACTTC.

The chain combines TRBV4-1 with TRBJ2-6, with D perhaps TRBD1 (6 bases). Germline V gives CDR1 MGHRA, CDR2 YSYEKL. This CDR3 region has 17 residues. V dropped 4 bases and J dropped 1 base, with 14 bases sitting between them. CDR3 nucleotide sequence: TGCGCCAGCAGCCCAAAATTAACAGGGTCTGGGGCCAACGTCCTGACTTTC. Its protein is CASSPKLTGSGANVLTF.

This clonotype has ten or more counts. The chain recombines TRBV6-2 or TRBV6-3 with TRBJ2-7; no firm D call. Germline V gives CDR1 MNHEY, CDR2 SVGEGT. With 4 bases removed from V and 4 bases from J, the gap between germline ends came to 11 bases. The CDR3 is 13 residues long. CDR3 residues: CASSLSTPYEQYF. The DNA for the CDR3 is TGTGCCAGCAGTTTGTCAACCCCTTACGAGCAGTACTTC.

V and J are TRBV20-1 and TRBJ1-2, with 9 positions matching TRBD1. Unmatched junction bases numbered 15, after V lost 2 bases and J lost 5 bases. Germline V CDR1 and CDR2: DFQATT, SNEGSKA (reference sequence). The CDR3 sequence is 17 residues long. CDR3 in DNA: TGCAGTGCTAGACGGAAAGGACAGGGGTCGGGAGGGTATGGCTACACCTTC. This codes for CSARRKGQGSGGYGYTF.

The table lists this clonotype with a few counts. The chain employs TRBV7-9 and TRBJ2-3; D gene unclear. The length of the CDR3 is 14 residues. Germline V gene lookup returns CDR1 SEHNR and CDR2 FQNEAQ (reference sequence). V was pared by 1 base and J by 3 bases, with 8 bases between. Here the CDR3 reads CASSLEAVTDTQYF. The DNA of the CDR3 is TGTGCCAGCAGCTTAGAGGCGGTGACAGATACGCAGTATTTT.

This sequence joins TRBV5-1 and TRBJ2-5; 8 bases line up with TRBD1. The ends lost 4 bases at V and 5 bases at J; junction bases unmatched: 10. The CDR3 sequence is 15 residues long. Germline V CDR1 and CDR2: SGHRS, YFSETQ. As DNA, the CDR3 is TGCGCCAGCAGCGAGGACCGGGGACAGGTTGAGACCCAGTACTTC. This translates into CASSEDRGQVETQYF. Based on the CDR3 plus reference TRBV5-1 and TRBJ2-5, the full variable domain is KAGVTQTPRYLIKTRGQQVTLSCSPISGHRSVSWYQQTPGQGLQFLFEYFSETQRNKGNFPGRFSGRQFSNSRSEMNVSTLELGDSALYLCASSEDRGQVETQYFGPGTRLLVL.

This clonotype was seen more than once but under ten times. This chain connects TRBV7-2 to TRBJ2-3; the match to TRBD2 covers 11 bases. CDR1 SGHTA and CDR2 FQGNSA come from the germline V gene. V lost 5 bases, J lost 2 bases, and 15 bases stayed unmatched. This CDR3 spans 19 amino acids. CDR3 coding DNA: TGTGCCAGCAGCGCGCTAGCCGGCACTAGCGGGGGTTTCACAGATACGCAGTATTTT. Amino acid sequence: CASSALAGTSGGFTDTQYF.

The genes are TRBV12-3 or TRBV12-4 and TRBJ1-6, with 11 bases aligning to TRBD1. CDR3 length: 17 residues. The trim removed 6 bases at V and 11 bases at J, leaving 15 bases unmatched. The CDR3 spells CASSSGTGGWGSPPLHF. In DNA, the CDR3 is TGTGCCAGCAGCTCCGGGACAGGGGGTTGGGGAAGTCCACCCCTCCACTTT.

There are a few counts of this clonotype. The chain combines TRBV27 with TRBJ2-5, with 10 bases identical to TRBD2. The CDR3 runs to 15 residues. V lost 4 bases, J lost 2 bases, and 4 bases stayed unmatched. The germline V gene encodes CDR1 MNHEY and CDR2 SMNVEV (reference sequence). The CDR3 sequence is CASSSEGLAQETQYF. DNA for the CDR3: TGTGCCAGCAGTTCTGAGGGACTAGCGCAAGAGACCCAGTACTTC.

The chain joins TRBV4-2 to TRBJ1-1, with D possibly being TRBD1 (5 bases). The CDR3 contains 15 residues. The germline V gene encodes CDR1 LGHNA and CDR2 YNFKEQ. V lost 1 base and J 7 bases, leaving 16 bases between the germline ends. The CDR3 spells CASSQVRRGLGEAFF. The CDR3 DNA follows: TGTGCCAGCAGCCAAGTTAGGAGGGGCTTGGGTGAAGCTTTCTTT.

In DNA form, the CDR3 reads TGCAGCGTTGTATACCGGGGGGCCCAAGAGACCCAGTACTTC. It encodes CSVVYRGAQETQYF. This chain links TRBV29-1 with TRBJ2-5; a weak D match, TRBD2 (7 bases). The CDR3 contains 14 residues. V dropped 4 bases and J dropped 1 base, with 13 bases sitting between them. Germline CDR1 SQVTM, CDR2 ANQGSEA.

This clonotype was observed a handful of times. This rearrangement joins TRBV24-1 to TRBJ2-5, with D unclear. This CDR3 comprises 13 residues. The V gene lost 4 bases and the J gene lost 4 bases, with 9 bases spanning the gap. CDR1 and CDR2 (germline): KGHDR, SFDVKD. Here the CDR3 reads CATSDPLRETQYF. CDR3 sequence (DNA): TGTGCCACCAGTGACCCACTCCGAGAGACCCAGTACTTC.

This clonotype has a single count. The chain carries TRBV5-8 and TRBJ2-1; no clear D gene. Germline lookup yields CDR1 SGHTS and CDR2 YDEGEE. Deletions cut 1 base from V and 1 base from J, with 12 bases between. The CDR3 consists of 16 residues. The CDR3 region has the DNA TGTGCCAGCAGCTTGTCCTCTATGACATCCTACAATGAGCAGTTCTTC. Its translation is CASSLSSMTSYNEQFF. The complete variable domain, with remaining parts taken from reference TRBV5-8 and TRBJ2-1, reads EAGVTQSPTHLIKTRGQQATLRCSPISGHTSVYWYQQALGLGLQFLLWYDEGEERNRGNFPPRFSGRQFPNYSSELNVNALELEDSALYLCASSLSSMTSYNEQFFGPGTRLTVL.

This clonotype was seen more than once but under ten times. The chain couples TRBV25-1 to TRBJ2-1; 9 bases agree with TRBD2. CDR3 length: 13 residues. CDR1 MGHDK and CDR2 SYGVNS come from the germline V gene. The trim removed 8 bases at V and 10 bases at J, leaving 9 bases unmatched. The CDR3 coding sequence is TGTGCCAGCCGACCGGCGGGGGGGCGGGAGCAGTTCTTC. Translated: CASRPAGGREQFF.

The CDR3 DNA is TGCGCCAGCAGCCAAGAGTACAGTCTCTCTGGGGCCAACGTCCTGACTTTC. Translated: CASSQEYSLSGANVLTF. The chain couples TRBV4-3 to TRBJ2-6, with D uncertain. The V end lost 0 bases, the J end lost 0 bases, and 9 bases lay between the germline ends. The length of the CDR3 is 17 residues. In germline, CDR1 is LGHNA, CDR2 YSLEER.

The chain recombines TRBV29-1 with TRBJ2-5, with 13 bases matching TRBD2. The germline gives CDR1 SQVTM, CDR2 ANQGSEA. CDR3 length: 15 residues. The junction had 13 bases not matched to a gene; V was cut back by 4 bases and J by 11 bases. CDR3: CSVGTSGGGYNEQYF. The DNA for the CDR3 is TGCAGCGTTGGCACTAGCGGGGGGGGATACAATGAGCAGTACTTC.